This T cell receptor beta chain was found in a study of blood T cell repertoires in COVID-19. Study as a whole: Sources were T cells, B-cell-depleted T cells, or PBMCs; the material itself was cDNA or gDNA.

Authors' data handling: Amplification of reference gene primers was used by the study to estimate nucleated cell counts. Sequencing used immunoSEQ multiplex PCR; TCRdb keeps in-frame clones, though not all of them. Clone size and the V and J calls come from that table; the DNA yielded D and trimming. The sample carries approximately 75,000 clones, 74% recorded once. Trimming at V came to 0 bases and at J to 2 bases, leaving 3 bases not matched to a gene. This CDR3 is built from 16 residues. The germline V gene encodes CDR1 SGHRS and CDR2 YFSETQ. The chain couples TRBV5-1 to TRBJ2-2; TRBD2 matches at 8 bases. The specimen sequenced was peripheral blood. The origin of this receptor is a human donor with acute or convalescent COVID-19. The donor label of this sample is uncertain. DNA of the CDR3: TGCGCCAGCAGCTTGGACGGGGGGGCCAACACCGGGGAGCTGTTTTTT. This codes for CASSLDGGANTGELFF.